Shown below are 9 T cell receptor beta chains from a single sample sequenced in a study of CD8 T cells in Susac syndrome. Random-hexamer reverse transcription was applied to about 0.45 to 1 ug RNA. TCRdb processed the immunoSEQ multiplex PCR reads anew with MiXCR; each CDR3 protein has one entry. The sample shows 130,000 or so distinct CDR3 sequences, around 94% of them seen only once. Sequencing was carried out using CD4+ T cells from PBMCs. The receptors originated from a human donor in good health.

CDR3 residues: CSARRLAGLYNEQFF. The CDR3 nucleotides read TGCAGTGCTAGAAGGCTAGCGGGCCTTTACAATGAGCAGTTCTTC. The chain employs TRBV20-1 and TRBJ2-1; TRBD2 matches 8 bases. The CDR3 runs 15 residues. Germline V gene sequence: CDR1 DFQATT, CDR2 SNEGSKA (reference sequence). V lost 2 bases and J lost 4; bases outside the gene matches: 7.

Here the CDR3 reads CSSPGLSDTDTQYF. The CDR3 region has the DNA TGCAGCAGCCCGGGACTCTCAGACACAGATACGCAGTATTTT. The rearrangement joins TRBV20-1 to TRBJ2-3, with D possibly being TRBD2 (6 bases). Germline assignment: CDR1 DFQATT and CDR2 SNEGSKA (reference sequence). The CDR3 extends over 14 amino acids.

CDR3 amino acids: CSVEDAPSGRNEQFF. CDR3 nucleotide sequence: TGCAGCGTTGAAGATGCTCCTAGCGGGAGAAATGAGCAGTTCTTC. The rearrangement joins TRBV29-1 to TRBJ2-1, with 10 bases that match TRBD2. The CDR3 totals 15 residues. The J segment lost 7 bases and the V segment lost 0 bases, leaving 6 bases of the junction unmatched. CDR1 SQVTM and CDR2 ANQGSEA come from the germline V gene.

The J gene is TRBJ2-7, the V gene TRBV6-2 or TRBV6-3, with TRBD2 matching over 10 bases. The J segment lost 9 bases and the V segment lost 2 bases, leaving 4 bases of the junction unmatched. Germline V gene data show CDR1 as MNHEY and CDR2 as SVGEGT. The CDR3 is 13 residues long. DNA of the CDR3: TGTGCCAGCAGTTACGGACTAGCGGCAGGGCAGTACTTC. This codes for CASSYGLAAGQYF.

V and J are TRBV30 and TRBJ1-3; TRBD1 aligns across 7 bases. The CDR3 totals 17 residues. Germline V gene lookup returns CDR1 GTSNPN and CDR2 SVGIG (reference sequence). The V and J ends lost 0 bases and 1 base, in that order; junction bases with no gene match: 9. This CDR3 reads CAWSVQRTGRSGNTIYF. The CDR3 DNA sequence: TGTGCCTGGAGTGTACAAAGGACAGGACGGTCTGGAAACACCATATATTTT.

CDR3 nucleotides: TGTGCCAGCAGCCTGGGGACTAGCGGCACCGGGGAGCTGTTTTTT. It translates to CASSLGTSGTGELFF. The chain carries TRBV3-1 and TRBJ2-2, with 11 positions matching TRBD2. The CDR3 contains 15 residues. Germline values: CDR1 LGHDT, CDR2 YNNKEL (reference sequence). The V segment lost 4 bases and the J segment 4 bases; nucleotides outside the gene matches: 2.

The chain employs TRBV6-5 and TRBJ1-4; D gene uncertain. The V gene lost 2 bases and the J gene lost 8 bases, with 12 bases spanning the gap. CDR3 length equals 14 residues. Germline loops: CDR1 MNHEY, CDR2 SVGAGI. This CDR3 reads CASSYAAGKEKLFF. The DNA for the CDR3 is TGTGCCAGCAGTTACGCGGCGGGGAAGGAAAAACTGTTTTTT.

This chain joins TRBV9 and TRBJ1-2; D remains ambiguous. Germline CDR1 and CDR2: SGDLS and YYNGEE. This CDR3 comprises 17 residues. Trimming shortened V by 1 base and J by 2 bases, and 18 bases separated the two germline ends. This chain's CDR3 is CASSVSPFDGSNYGYTF. For the CDR3, the DNA is TGTGCCAGCAGCGTAAGCCCCTTCGACGGGTCCAACTATGGCTACACCTTC. The variable domain in full, with the rest retrieved from reference TRBV9 and TRBJ1-2, is DSGVTQTPKHLITATGQRVTLRCSPRSGDLSVYWYQQSLDQGLQFLIQYYNGEERAKGNILERFSAQQFPDLHSELNLSSLELGDSALYFCASSVSPFDGSNYGYTFGSGTRLTVV.

This clonotype was seen once. The rearrangement uses TRBV9 and TRBJ2-1; D gene ambiguous. Trimming took off 0 bases at V and 0 bases at J, with 7 bases between the two ends. This CDR3 contains 15 residues. The V gene's germline CDR1 is SGDLS and CDR2 YYNGEE. The CDR3 sequence is CASSVAGGSYNEQFF. CDR3 coding DNA: TGTGCCAGCAGCGTAGCTGGCGGCTCCTACAATGAGCAGTTCTTC.